The source of this T cell receptor (beta chain) is a study of OX40 agonist ivuxolimab in advanced cancers. The CDR3 runs to 15 residues. The germline gives CDR1 MDHEN, CDR2 SYDVKM. With 4 bases clipped from V and 11 bases from J, the junction kept 6 bases outside the gene matches. Clones were sequenced by immunoSEQ multiplex PCR, and TCRdb holds only the in-frame ones, with some missing. The table shows tens of thousands of clones, with 85% to 90% occurring only once. Sequenced material: CD4+ or CD8+ T cells sorted from blood, taken in a trial of the OX40 agonist ivuxolimab. This TCR came from an adult with an advanced solid tumor such as melanoma, head and neck, liver or kidney cancer. The rearrangement uses TRBV28 and TRBJ2-1, with TRBD2 identical over 15 bases. The CDR3 protein is CASSSGLAGGTKQFF. The CDR3 DNA is TGTGCCAGCAGTTCGGGACTAGCGGGGGGTACGAAGCAGTTCTTC.